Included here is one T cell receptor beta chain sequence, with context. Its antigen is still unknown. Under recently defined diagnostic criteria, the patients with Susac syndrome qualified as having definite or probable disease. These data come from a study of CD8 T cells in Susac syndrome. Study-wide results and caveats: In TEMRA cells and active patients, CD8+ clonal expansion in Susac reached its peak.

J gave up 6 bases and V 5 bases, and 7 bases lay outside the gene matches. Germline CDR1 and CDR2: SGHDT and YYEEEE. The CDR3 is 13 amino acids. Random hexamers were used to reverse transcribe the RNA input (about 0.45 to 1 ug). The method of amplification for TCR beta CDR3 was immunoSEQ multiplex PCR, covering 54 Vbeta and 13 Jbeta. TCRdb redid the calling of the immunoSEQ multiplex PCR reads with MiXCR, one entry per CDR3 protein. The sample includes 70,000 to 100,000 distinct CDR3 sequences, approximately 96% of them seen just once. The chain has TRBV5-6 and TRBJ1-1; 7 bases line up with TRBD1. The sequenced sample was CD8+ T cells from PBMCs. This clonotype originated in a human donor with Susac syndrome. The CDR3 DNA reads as TGTGCCAGCAGTTCGACAGGGATTGCTGAAGCTTTCTTT. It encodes CASSSTGIAEAFF.